A single sample gave rise to the 15 T cell receptor beta chains below, sequenced in a study of spatial heterogeneity in lung cancer. TCRdb fed the 5' RACE reads into MiXCR, producing one record per CDR3 protein. The repertoire holds approximately 11,000 distinct CDR3 sequences, about 18% seen once, with roughly 52% in the top ten. Noted time point: sample taken at primary tumor resection. The input material, whole RNA from tumor, nontumor lung or frozen PBMC, was sequenced unsorted. This specimen was PBMCs, taken at surgery. The origin of the receptors is a male donor with early-stage non-small cell lung cancer.

The V gene is TRBV2, the J gene TRBJ2-1; a possible D gene is TRBD2 (5 bases). V was clipped by 8 bases and J by 8 bases, with 19 bases between them. Germline CDR1 and CDR2: SNHLY and FYNNEI. CDR3 length equals 14 residues. CDR3 residues: CASHKAASSHEQFF. CDR3 DNA sequence: TGTGCCAGCCATAAAGCGGCTAGTTCCCATGAGCAGTTCTTC.

CDR3 region: CASSSDRGNSPLHF. The CDR3 DNA follows: TGTGCCAGCAGTTCGGACAGGGGTAATTCACCCCTCCACTTT. This rearrangement joins TRBV27 to TRBJ1-6, with TRBD1 identical over 9 bases. Germline V gene data show CDR1 as MNHEY and CDR2 as SMNVEV (reference sequence). The CDR3 runs 14 residues. V lost 4 bases and J lost 6; bases outside the gene matches: 1.

This clonotype was detected only a few times. The J gene is TRBJ2-5, the V gene TRBV25-1, with D possibly matching TRBD1 (7 bases). The CDR3 is 12 residues long. The germline V gene encodes CDR1 MGHDK and CDR2 SYGVNS. DNA for the CDR3: TGTGCTTGCCAGGGGGGAGGCGAGACCCAGTACTTC. Its translation is CACQGGGETQYF.

This sequence joins TRBV19 and TRBJ1-5; TRBD1 matches at 10 bases. The CDR3 contains 16 residues. The germline V gene encodes CDR1 LNHDA and CDR2 SQIVND (reference sequence). V dropped 7 bases and J dropped 7; count of bases not matched to a gene: 13. The CDR3 DNA is TGTGCCAGTACCAGGGGGACAGGGGTTTTTCGGCAGCCCCAGCATTTT. Translating gives CASTRGTGVFRQPQHF.

This clonotype was counted many times. This sequence joins TRBV20-1 and TRBJ2-1; D gene ambiguous. Looked up from germline, CDR1 is DFQATT and CDR2 is SNEGSKA (reference sequence). The CDR3 has 13 amino acids. Trimming removed 2 bases from V and 1 base from J, with 6 bases in between. The CDR3 spells CSARMGSYNEQFF. In nucleotides, the CDR3 is TGCAGTGCTAGAATGGGATCCTACAATGAGCAGTTCTTC.

The chain employs TRBV29-1 and TRBJ1-1, with 8 nucleotides matching TRBD1. The CDR3 covers 13 residues. V gave up 3 bases and J gave up 5 bases; unmatched junction bases: 5. Germline V gives CDR1 SQVTM, CDR2 ANQGSEA. Written as DNA, the CDR3 is TGCAGCGTTGAGCAGGGGGCCGGAACTGAAGCTTTCTTT. It yields the protein CSVEQGAGTEAFF.

In this sample, this clonotype turned up many times. The chain has TRBV5-1 and TRBJ2-1; the match to TRBD2 covers 15 bases. The CDR3 has 15 residues. The V gene's germline CDR1 is SGHRS and CDR2 YFSETQ. J gave up 7 bases and V 7 bases, and 6 bases lay outside the gene matches. Here the CDR3 reads CASVRGLAGGNEQFF. The CDR3 region has the DNA TGCGCCAGCGTTAGGGGACTAGCGGGAGGAAATGAGCAGTTCTTC.

This clonotype was counted many times. The chain uses TRBV5-4 and TRBJ1-6, with 7 bases lining up with TRBD1. CDR1 SGHNT and CDR2 YYREEE come from the germline V gene (reference sequence). CDR3 length: 16 amino acids. The J segment lost 4 bases and the V segment lost 3 bases, leaving 7 bases of the junction unmatched. This chain's CDR3 is CASSSSGDSYNSPLHF. The CDR3 DNA follows: TGTGCCAGCAGCTCCTCGGGGGACAGTTATAATTCACCCCTCCACTTT. Looking up the rest from reference TRBV5-4 and TRBJ1-6 gives the full variable domain: ETGVTQSPTHLIKTRGQQVTLRCSSQSGHNTVSWYQQALGQGPQFIFQYYREEENGRGNFPPRFSGLQFPNYSSELNVNALELDDSALYLCASSSSGDSYNSPLHFGNGTRLTVT.

This clonotype was counted many times. Here the CDR3 DNA reads TGTGCCACCCGGGGAGGCAATGAGCAGTTCTTC. Translated, it gives CATRGGNEQFF. The chain joins TRBV6-1 to TRBJ2-1, with D possibly TRBD2 on 6 matching bases. V was clipped by 10 bases and J by 6 bases, with 10 bases between them. This CDR3 spans 11 amino acids. Germline V gene data show CDR1 as MNHNS and CDR2 as SASEGT.

The chain is built from TRBV4-1 and TRBJ1-1; the D is unclear. Germline lookup yields CDR1 MGHRA and CDR2 YSYEKL. Trimming pared 0 bases from V and 5 bases from J, leaving 13 bases between. This CDR3 region has 15 residues. The CDR3 is CASSQEARGGTEAFF. CDR3 nucleotide sequence: TGCGCCAGCAGCCAAGAGGCCCGGGGTGGGACTGAAGCTTTCTTT.

The table lists this clonotype with a few counts. The chain couples TRBV10-3 to TRBJ1-5; D ambiguous. Trimming took 6 bases from V and 0 from J, leaving 12 bases between them. Germline V gene sequence: CDR1 ENHRY, CDR2 SYGVKD. This CDR3 comprises 15 residues. The CDR3 reads CAIRGADGSNQPQHF. As DNA, the CDR3 is TGTGCCATCAGAGGAGCGGATGGTAGCAATCAGCCCCAGCATTTT.

The chain recombines TRBV30 with TRBJ1-5; no definite D call. Trimming removed 0 bases at V and 0 bases at J, with 12 bases between. The CDR3 is 16 amino acids. Germline CDR1 is GTSNPN and CDR2 is SVGIG (reference sequence). CDR3 sequence: CAWSVSPATSNQPQHF. In nucleotides, the CDR3 is TGTGCCTGGAGTGTTTCGCCCGCCACTAGCAATCAGCCCCAGCATTTT.

The gene calls are TRBV7-3 and TRBJ2-2, with D hard to call. The germline gives CDR1 SGHTA, CDR2 FQGTGA. V was pared by 0 bases and J by 6 bases, with 2 bases between. This CDR3 comprises 12 residues. The CDR3 bases are TGTGCCAGCAGCTTAACGCCCGGGGAGCTGTTTTTT. Translated, it gives CASSLTPGELFF.

Ten or more counts support this clonotype. The V and J genes are TRBV14 and TRBJ2-2, with 8 bases lining up with TRBD2. Trimming took 0 bases from V and 5 from J; bases not matched to a gene: 8. Per the germline V gene, CDR1 is SGHDN and CDR2 is FVKESK. This CDR3 is built from 17 residues. CDR3 loop: CASSQESWLAGTGELFF. The CDR3 DNA is TGTGCCAGCAGCCAAGAGAGTTGGCTAGCGGGTACCGGGGAGCTGTTTTTT.

At least ten counts were recorded for this clonotype. The rearrangement links TRBV9 to TRBJ1-5; D ambiguous. CDR1 is SGDLS and CDR2 is YYNGEE in the germline V gene. The CDR3 has 14 amino acids. The V and J ends lost 0 bases and 1 base respectively, with 5 bases between them. As DNA, the CDR3 is TGTGCCAGCAGCGTAGCGGACAGCAATCAGCCCCAGCATTTT. It specifies CASSVADSNQPQHF.